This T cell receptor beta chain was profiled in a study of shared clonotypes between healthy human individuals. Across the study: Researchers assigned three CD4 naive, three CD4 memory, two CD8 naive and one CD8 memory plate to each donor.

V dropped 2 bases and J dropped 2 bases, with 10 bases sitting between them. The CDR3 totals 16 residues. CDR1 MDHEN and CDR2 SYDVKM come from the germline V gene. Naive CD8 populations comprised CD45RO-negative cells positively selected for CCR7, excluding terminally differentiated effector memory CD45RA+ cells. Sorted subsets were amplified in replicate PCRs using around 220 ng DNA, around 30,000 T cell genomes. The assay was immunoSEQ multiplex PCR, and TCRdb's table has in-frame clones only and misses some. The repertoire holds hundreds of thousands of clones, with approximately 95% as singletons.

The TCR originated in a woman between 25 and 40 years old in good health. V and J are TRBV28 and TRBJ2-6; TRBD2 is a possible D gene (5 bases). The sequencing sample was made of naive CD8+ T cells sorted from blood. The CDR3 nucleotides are TGTGCCAGCAGTTTACCGGGAAGAACTGGGGCCAACGTCCTGACTTTC. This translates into CASSLPGRTGANVLTF.